The 3 T cell receptor beta chains below were found in one sample sequenced in a study of cytomegalovirus exposure and HLA in healthy donors. 60 Vbeta and 13 Jbeta primers were used in PCR. Produced via immunoSEQ multiplex PCR; TCRdb's table is partial and in-frame only. The table has about 52,000 clones, approximately 72% seen once; the top ten hold less than 9.5%. Sequencing was done on a sample of PBMCs. The origin of the receptors is a woman aged 45-60 years in good health and CMV-seronegative.

This clone was counted a single time. V gene TRBV20-1 combines with J gene TRBJ1-2; unclear D gene. CDR3 length: 11 amino acids. V shed 6 bases and J shed 5 bases, with 10 bases lying between them. The germline V gene has CDR1 DFQATT and CDR2 SNEGSKA (reference sequence). CDR3 coding DNA: TGCAGTGCCAATAGCGGGTATGGCTACACCTTC. It translates to CSANSGYGYTF.

DNA for the CDR3: TGCAGTGGGCAGGGGGGAACACCCCTCCACTTT. As protein: CSGQGGTPLHF. This chain connects TRBV20-1 to TRBJ1-6; TRBD1 agrees at 7 bases. J was trimmed by 11 bases and V by 7 bases; bases with no gene match: 5. Germline values: CDR1 DFQATT, CDR2 SNEGSKA (reference sequence). The CDR3 contains 11 residues.

This clone was seen only a few times. CDR3 DNA sequence: TGTGCCAGCAGCCCGGCAGGGGACCAGCATTTT. Its protein product is CASSPAGDQHF. V and J are TRBV7-7 and TRBJ1-5; a possible D gene is TRBD1 (6 bases). The CDR3 is made up of 11 amino acids. V was trimmed by 5 bases and J by 12 bases, leaving 11 bases between them. Germline V gene lookup returns CDR1 SSHAT and CDR2 FNYEAQ (reference sequence). The full variable domain, completed using reference TRBV7-7 and TRBJ1-5, is GAGVSQSPRYKVTKRGQDVTLRCDPISSHATLYWYQQALGQGPEFLTYFNYEAQPDKSGLPSDRFSAERPEGSISTLTIQRTEQRDSAMYRCASSPAGDQHFGDGTRLSIL.